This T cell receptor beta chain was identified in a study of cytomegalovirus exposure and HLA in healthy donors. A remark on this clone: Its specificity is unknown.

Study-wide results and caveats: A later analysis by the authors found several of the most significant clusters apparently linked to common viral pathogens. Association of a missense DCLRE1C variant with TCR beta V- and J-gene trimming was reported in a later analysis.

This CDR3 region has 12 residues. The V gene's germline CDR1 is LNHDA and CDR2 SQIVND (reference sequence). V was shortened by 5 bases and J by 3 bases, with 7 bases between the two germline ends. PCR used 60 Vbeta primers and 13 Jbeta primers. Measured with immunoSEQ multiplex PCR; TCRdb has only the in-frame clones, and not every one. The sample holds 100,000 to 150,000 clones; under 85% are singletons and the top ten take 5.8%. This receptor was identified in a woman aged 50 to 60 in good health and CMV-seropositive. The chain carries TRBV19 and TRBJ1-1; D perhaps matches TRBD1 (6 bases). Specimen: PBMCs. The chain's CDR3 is CASSGQYTEAFF. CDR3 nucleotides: TGTGCCAGTAGTGGACAGTACACTGAAGCTTTCTTT.